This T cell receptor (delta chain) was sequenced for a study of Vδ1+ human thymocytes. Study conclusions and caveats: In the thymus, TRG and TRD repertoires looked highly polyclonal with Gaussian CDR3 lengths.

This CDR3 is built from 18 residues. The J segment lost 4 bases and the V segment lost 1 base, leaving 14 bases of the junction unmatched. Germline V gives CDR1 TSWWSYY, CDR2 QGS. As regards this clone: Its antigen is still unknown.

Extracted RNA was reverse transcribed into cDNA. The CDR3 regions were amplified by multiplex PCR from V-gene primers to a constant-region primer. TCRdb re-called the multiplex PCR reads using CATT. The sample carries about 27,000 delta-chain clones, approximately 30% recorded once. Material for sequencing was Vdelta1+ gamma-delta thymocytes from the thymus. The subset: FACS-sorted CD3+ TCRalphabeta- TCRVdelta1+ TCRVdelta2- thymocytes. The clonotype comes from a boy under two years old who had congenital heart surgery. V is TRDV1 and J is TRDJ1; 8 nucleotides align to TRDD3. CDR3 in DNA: TGTGCTCTTGGGGAACCTTTCCTGCGTTACTGGGGGTTCGATAAACTCATCTTT. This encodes CALGEPFLRYWGFDKLIF.